The 31 T cell receptor beta chains in this list originate from one sample, sequenced in a study of cytomegalovirus exposure and HLA in healthy donors. Profiled with immunoSEQ multiplex PCR; TCRdb holds only in-frame clones, not every one. The sample yields 150,000 to 250,000 clones, roughly 88% seen once. The sequenced sample consisted of PBMCs. Every receptor here comes from a woman in her 30s in good health and CMV-seropositive.

V gene TRBV5-1 combines with J gene TRBJ2-3; 11 bases align to TRBD2. The CDR3 extends over 15 amino acids. Trimming took 7 bases from V and 6 from J; bases not matched to a gene: 10. CDR1 is SGHRS and CDR2 is YFSETQ in the germline V gene. CDR3 sequence reads: CASHLLAGGSDTQYF. For the CDR3, the DNA is TGCGCCAGCCACCTCTTAGCGGGAGGGAGCGATACGCAGTATTTT.

J is TRBJ2-2 and V is TRBV7-2, with 10 nucleotides matching TRBD2. The CDR3 sequence is 15 residues long. J lost 7 bases, V lost 5 bases, and 7 bases had no gene match. Germline CDR1 and CDR2: SGHTA and FQGNSA. The CDR3 loop is CASSGLAGVGGELFF. The CDR3 nucleotides are TGTGCCAGCAGCGGTCTAGCGGGAGTGGGCGGGGAGCTGTTTTTT. Using reference TRBV7-2 and TRBJ2-2 for the parts outside the CDR3, the full variable domain is GAGVSQSPSNKVTEKGKDVELRCDPISGHTALYWYRQSLGQGLEFLIYFQGNSAPDKSGLPSDRFSAERTGGSVSTLTIQRTQQEDSAVYLCASSGLAGVGGELFFGEGSRLTVL.

The chain links TRBV7-2 to TRBJ1-3; possible D gene TRBD1, 5 bases. The germline V and J ends were trimmed by 4 bases and 4 bases, with 23 bases remaining between them. The CDR3 is 18 residues long. The germline V gene encodes CDR1 SGHTA and CDR2 FQGNSA. The CDR3 spells CASSSPDSGRAGGNTIYF. The CDR3 nucleotides are TGTGCCAGCAGCTCCCCAGATAGTGGCAGGGCGGGGGGAAACACCATATATTTT.

This clone was counted a few times. The junction shows a germline mismatch at one end, possibly a read error. This sequence joins TRBV7-9 and TRBJ1-2; D gene unclear. CDR1 and CDR2 from the germline V gene are SEHNR and FQNEAQ (reference sequence). The CDR3 extends over 12 amino acids. The CDR3 sequence: CASSLVPGPICF. The CDR3 DNA reads as TGTGCCAGCAGCTTAGTGCCAGGCCCCATTTGCTTC.

The chain joins TRBV2 to TRBJ2-2; 8 bases align to TRBD2. CDR1 and CDR2 from the germline V gene are SNHLY and FYNNEI. Trimming took 2 bases from V and 2 from J; bases not matched to a gene: 4. The CDR3 contains 16 residues. In DNA form, the CDR3 reads TGTGCCAGCAGTGAAACAACTAGCGGAAACACCGGGGAGCTGTTTTTT. This sequence encodes CASSETTSGNTGELFF.

The rearrangement uses TRBV5-1 and TRBJ1-2; TRBD1 aligns across 8 bases. There are 19 residues in the CDR3. V shed 0 bases, J shed 3 bases, and the junction held 16 bases outside the gene matches. Looked up from germline, CDR1 is SGHRS and CDR2 is YFSETQ. The CDR3: CASSLEMISLGQEDYGYTF. The DNA of the CDR3 is TGCGCCAGCAGCTTGGAAATGATATCGTTGGGACAGGAAGACTATGGCTACACCTTC.

This chain links TRBV4-1 with TRBJ1-2; 7 positions agree with TRBD1. There are 14 residues in the CDR3. Germline V gene sequence: CDR1 MGHRA, CDR2 YSYEKL. With 4 bases clipped from V and 7 bases from J, the junction kept 9 bases outside the gene matches. The CDR3 coding sequence is TGCGCCAGCAGCCGCCGGGACAGAGAACTTGGCTACACCTTC. Translating gives CASSRRDRELGYTF.

The J gene is TRBJ2-3, the V gene TRBV29-1; 7 nucleotides agree with TRBD1. CDR1 is SQVTM, CDR2 ANQGSEA, per germline. CDR3 length: 14 amino acids. CDR3 in amino acids: CRDERGREPDTQYF. CDR3 bases: TGCAGGGATGAGAGGGGGCGAGAACCAGATACGCAGTATTTT.

The chain is built from TRBV5-1 and TRBJ2-7; 8 bases align to TRBD2. The CDR3 is made up of 14 amino acids. The germline V gene has CDR1 SGHRS and CDR2 YFSETQ. With 4 bases clipped from V and 5 bases from J, the junction kept 8 bases outside the gene matches. The CDR3 loop reads CASSHRQGLDEQYF. In DNA form, the CDR3 reads TGCGCCAGCAGCCATCGTCAGGGACTAGACGAGCAGTACTTC. The whole variable domain, filled in from reference TRBV5-1 and TRBJ2-7, reads KAGVTQTPRYLIKTRGQQVTLSCSPISGHRSVSWYQQTPGQGLQFLFEYFSETQRNKGNFPGRFSGRQFSNSRSEMNVSTLELGDSALYLCASSHRQGLDEQYFGPGTRLTVT.

This clone has more than one count but fewer than ten. The V gene is TRBV7-9, the J gene TRBJ2-7, with 8 bases matching TRBD1. J was trimmed by 3 bases and V by 5 bases; bases with no gene match: 12. Germline CDR1 SEHNR, CDR2 FQNEAQ (reference sequence). This CDR3 spans 16 amino acids. The CDR3 DNA sequence: TGTGCCAGCAGCCTCCCTGCGACAGGGGCTGGCTACGAGCAGTACTTC. Encoded protein: CASSLPATGAGYEQYF.

J is TRBJ1-2 and V is TRBV15, with D maybe TRBD1 (6 bases). The germline V gene encodes CDR1 LNHNV and CDR2 YYDKDF (reference sequence). The CDR3 is 16 amino acids. V lost 1 base and J lost 2, with 14 bases in between. This CDR3 is CATSRVGGHLNYGYTF. The CDR3 DNA is TGTGCCACCAGCAGAGTGGGGGGGCACCTGAACTATGGCTACACCTTC.

The V call is TRBV6-5, the J call TRBJ1-3, with D maybe TRBD1 (5 bases). There are 15 residues in the CDR3. CDR1 MNHEY and CDR2 SVGAGI come from the germline V gene. V was clipped by 5 bases and J by 2 bases, with 13 bases between them. The CDR3: CASSRGFPAGNTIYF. In nucleotides, the CDR3 is TGTGCCAGCAGTCGGGGGTTTCCCGCTGGAAACACCATATATTTT.

J is TRBJ2-5 and V is TRBV19; 8 nucleotides match TRBD1. Trimming took 2 bases from V and 5 from J; bases not matched to a gene: 10. The CDR3 length is 16 residues. CDR1 and CDR2 from the germline V gene are LNHDA and SQIVND (reference sequence). DNA for the CDR3: TGTGCCAGTAGTATAAGGAAACAGGGGGGAGAGGAGACCCAGTACTTC. Its translation: CASSIRKQGGEETQYF.

This chain joins TRBV6-5 and TRBJ2-7, with D perhaps matching TRBD2 (6 bases). The V end lost 6 bases, the J end lost 3 bases, and 12 bases lay between the germline ends. There are 13 residues in the CDR3. Germline V gives CDR1 MNHEY, CDR2 SVGAGI. The DNA for the CDR3 is TGTGCCAGCAGCCGTGGAGCGGGCTACGAGCAGTACTTC. Its protein is CASSRGAGYEQYF.

This clone has just a few counts. The rearrangement uses TRBV27 and TRBJ1-5, with D unresolved. This CDR3 is 12 amino acids long. Trimming cost V 8 bases and J 3 bases, with 8 bases left between them. Germline values: CDR1 MNHEY, CDR2 SMNVEV (reference sequence). The CDR3 region has the DNA TGTGCCAGCGGGCAGTACAATCAGCCCCAGCATTTT. As protein: CASGQYNQPQHF.

The chain uses TRBV19 and TRBJ2-1; 12 nucleotides line up with TRBD2. CDR1 LNHDA and CDR2 SQIVND come from the germline V gene (reference sequence). V lost 6 bases, J lost 7 bases, and 10 bases stayed unmatched. CDR3 length: 16 residues. The CDR3 nucleotides read TGTGCCAGTAGGCCCCCGGGACTAGCGGGTTTAAATGAGCAGTTCTTC. Its translation is CASRPPGLAGLNEQFF.

The rearrangement uses TRBV7-9 and TRBJ1-2; D perhaps matches TRBD1 (6 bases). Germline lookup yields CDR1 SEHNR and CDR2 FQNEAQ (reference sequence). V was cut by 5 bases and J by 4 bases, with 8 bases left in between. This CDR3 region has 12 residues. CDR3: CASSRDIYGYTF. DNA for the CDR3: TGTGCCAGCAGCCGGGACATCTATGGCTACACCTTC.

The chain is built from TRBV7-8 and TRBJ2-7; D possibly corresponds to TRBD1 (7 bases). V dropped 2 bases and J dropped 5 bases, with 13 bases sitting between them. Germline V gene sequence: CDR1 SGHVS, CDR2 FQNEAQ. The CDR3 loop spans 14 amino acids. The CDR3, as DNA: TGTGCCAGCAGCTTACCTGGCAGGGGGGACGAGCAGTACTTC. Amino acids: CASSLPGRGDEQYF.

V gene TRBV29-1 combines with J gene TRBJ2-1, with D hard to call. From germline, CDR1 is SQVTM and CDR2 ANQGSEA. With 4 bases removed from V and 2 bases from J, the gap between germline ends came to 6 bases. This CDR3 is built from 12 residues. The CDR3 spells CSVGATYNEQFF. The CDR3 DNA sequence: TGCAGCGTTGGTGCTACCTACAATGAGCAGTTCTTC.

The chain employs TRBV2 and TRBJ2-7, with a possible D match to TRBD2 (5 bases). From germline, CDR1 is SNHLY and CDR2 FYNNEI. The CDR3 sequence is 13 residues long. Between the trimmed V and J ends, which lost 8 bases and 3 bases, there was a span of 14 bases. CDR3 nucleotide sequence: TGTGCCAGCTTAGAGAGCGGCAACTACGAGCAGTACTTC. Amino acids: CASLESGNYEQYF. Drawing the rest from reference TRBV2 and TRBJ2-7, the complete variable domain is EPEVTQTPSHQVTQMGQEVILRCVPISNHLYFYWYRQILGQKVEFLVSFYNNEISEKSEIFDDQFSVERPDGSNFTLKIRSTKLEDSAMYFCASLESGNYEQYFGPGTRLTVT.

The chain uses TRBV5-4 and TRBJ1-2; D is uncertain. Germline assignment: CDR1 SGHNT and CDR2 YYREEE (reference sequence). V was trimmed by 1 base and J by 7 bases, leaving 11 bases between them. The CDR3 is 13 residues long. The CDR3 is CASSLYFGFGYTF. The CDR3 nucleotides read TGTGCCAGCAGCTTGTATTTCGGTTTTGGCTACACCTTC.

The chain combines TRBV2 with TRBJ1-1; D is unresolved. There are 13 residues in the CDR3. Between the trimmed V and J ends, which lost 7 bases and 4 bases, there was a span of 13 bases. CDR1 is SNHLY and CDR2 is FYNNEI in the germline V gene. CDR3 DNA: TGTGCCAGCATTTCGGTTACTTCCACTGAAGCTTTCTTT. It specifies CASISVTSTEAFF.

The V gene is TRBV19, the J gene TRBJ2-1; 8 positions agree with TRBD1. Germline CDR1 and CDR2: LNHDA and SQIVND (reference sequence). The junction had 7 bases not matched to a gene; V was cut back by 4 bases and J by 5 bases. This CDR3 comprises 15 residues. The CDR3 nucleotides read TGTGCCAGTAGTACCCGACAGGGGATCAACAATGAGCAGTTCTTC. Translation: CASSTRQGINNEQFF. Full variable domain (missing parts from reference TRBV19 and TRBJ2-1): DGGITQSPKYLFRKEGQNVTLSCEQNLNHDAMYWYRQDPGQGLRLIYYSQIVNDFQKGDIAEGYSVSREKKESFPLTVTSAQKNPTAFYLCASSTRQGINNEQFFGPGTRLTVL.

This sequence joins TRBV20-1 and TRBJ2-7; D is unclear. The germline V and J ends were trimmed by 3 bases and 5 bases, with 8 bases remaining between them. The germline V gene has CDR1 DFQATT and CDR2 SNEGSKA (reference sequence). The CDR3 is 11 residues long. The CDR3 protein is CSARRSNEQYF. CDR3 coding DNA: TGCAGTGCTAGGCGGAGCAACGAGCAGTACTTC.

The CDR3 coding sequence is TGTGCCAGCAGTTCCTCGTGGGGGGGCGCGGATCAGCCCCAGCATTTT. Encoded protein: CASSSSWGGADQPQHF. The chain recombines TRBV6-5 with TRBJ1-5; tentatively, D is TRBD1 (6 bases). Germline V gene sequence: CDR1 MNHEY, CDR2 SVGAGI. V shed 4 bases and J shed 5 bases, with 18 bases lying between them. The CDR3 consists of 16 residues.

The chain recombines TRBV5-1 with TRBJ2-7, with 10 positions matching TRBD2. Germline trimming cut 4 bases from V and 4 bases from J; bases unmatched to any gene: 17. Germline assignment: CDR1 SGHRS and CDR2 YFSETQ. This CDR3 comprises 18 residues. The CDR3 DNA follows: TGCGCCAGCAGCCGTGGACTAGCGGATTGGGGAGGAGGATACGAGCAGTACTTC. Its translation: CASSRGLADWGGGYEQYF.

This clone was recorded only once. The rearrangement joins TRBV7-6 to TRBJ2-1; 8 nucleotides agree with TRBD2. The CDR3 sequence is 16 residues long. Trimming cost V 2 bases and J 5 bases; bases outside gene matches: 8. CDR1 and CDR2 from the germline V gene are SGHVS and FNYEAQ. The chain's CDR3 is CASSLPSGGPNNEQFF. The CDR3 nucleotides read TGTGCCAGCAGCTTACCTTCGGGAGGGCCCAACAATGAGCAGTTCTTC.

CDR3 bases: TGTGCCAGCAGTCCGGTCGGGGTGGGAGGGAGCACAGATACGCAGTATTTT. Its translation is CASSPVGVGGSTDTQYF. This chain uses TRBV7-2 with TRBJ2-3; TRBD2 matches at 7 bases. Germline V CDR1 and CDR2: SGHTA, FQGNSA. Trimming removed 6 bases from V and 0 bases from J; junction bases left unmatched: 12. This CDR3 has 17 residues.

The DNA of the CDR3 is TGTGCCAGCAGAGCCCAGGGAAACCAGGTCCTGACTTTC. This sequence encodes CASRAQGNQVLTF. The chain recombines TRBV6-5 with TRBJ2-6; tentative D call: TRBD1 (5 bases). The CDR3 contains 13 residues. Germline CDR1 reads MNHEY; CDR2 reads SVGAGI. V dropped 6 bases and J dropped 13 bases, with 16 bases sitting between them.

This chain connects TRBV12-5 to TRBJ2-7; tentatively, D is TRBD2 (6 bases). Germline-derived CDR1 and CDR2 are LGHNT and FRNRAP. The CDR3 runs to 13 residues. Trimming left V 3 bases short and J 6 bases short, with 12 bases between. CDR3 residues: CASGFDGGREQYF. Written as DNA, the CDR3 is TGTGCTAGTGGTTTTGACGGGGGTCGCGAGCAGTACTTC.

The table lists this clone with a few counts. V usage is TRBV5-6 and J usage is TRBJ1-1; D remains ambiguous. Trimming pared 0 bases from V and 5 bases from J, leaving 5 bases between. Germline CDR1 reads SGHDT; CDR2 reads YYEEEE. The CDR3 is 12 amino acids. In DNA form, the CDR3 reads TGTGCCAGCAGCTTGGAGCAAACTGAAGCTTTCTTT. Translating gives CASSLEQTEAFF. Combining the CDR3 with reference TRBV5-6 and TRBJ1-1 gives the whole variable domain DAGVTQSPTHLIKTRGQQVTLRCSPKSGHDTVSWYQQALGQGPQFIFQYYEEEERQRGNFPDRFSGHQFPNYSSELNVNALLLGDSALYLCASSLEQTEAFFGQGTRLTVV.